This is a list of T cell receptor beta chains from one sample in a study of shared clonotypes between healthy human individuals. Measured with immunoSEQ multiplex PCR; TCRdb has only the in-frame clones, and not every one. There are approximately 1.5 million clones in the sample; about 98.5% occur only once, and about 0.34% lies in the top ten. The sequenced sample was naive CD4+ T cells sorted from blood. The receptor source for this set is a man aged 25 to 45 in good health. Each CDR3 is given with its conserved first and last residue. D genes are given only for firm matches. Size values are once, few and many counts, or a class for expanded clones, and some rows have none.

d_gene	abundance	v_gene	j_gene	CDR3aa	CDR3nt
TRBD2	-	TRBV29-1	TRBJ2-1	CSVEGTSGSINEQFF	TGCAGCGTTGAGGGTACTAGCGGGAGTATCAATGAGCAGTTCTTC
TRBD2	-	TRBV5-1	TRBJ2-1	CASSLSGRGLNEQFF	TGCGCCAGCAGCTTGAGCGGGAGGGGTTTGAATGAGCAGTTCTTC
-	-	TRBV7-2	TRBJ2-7	CASSLDHYEQYF	TGTGCCAGCAGCTTAGATCACTACGAGCAGTACTTC
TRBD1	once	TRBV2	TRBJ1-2	CASSEEGAFDGYTF	TGTGCCAGCAGTGAGGAGGGGGCGTTTGATGGCTACACCTTC
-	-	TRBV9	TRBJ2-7	CASSVTSNSYEQYF	TGTGCCAGCAGCGTTACTAGCAACTCCTACGAGCAGTACTTC
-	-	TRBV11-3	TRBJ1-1	CASSLRRGTEAFF	TGTGCCAGCAGCCTAAGGAGGGGCACTGAAGCTTTCTTT
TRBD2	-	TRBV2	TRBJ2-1	CASSEWRLAGVHEQFF	TGTGCCAGCAGTGAATGGAGGTTAGCGGGAGTACATGAGCAGTTCTTC
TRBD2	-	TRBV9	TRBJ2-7	CASSVASGTYEQYF	TGTGCCAGCAGCGTAGCTAGCGGGACCTACGAGCAGTACTTC
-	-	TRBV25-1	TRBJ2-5	CASSLVRQETQYF	TGTGCCAGCAGTCTTGTTCGGCAAGAGACCCAGTACTTC
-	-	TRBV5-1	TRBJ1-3	CASSLARQTGNTIYF	TGCGCCAGCAGCTTGGCGAGACAGACTGGAAACACCATATATTTT
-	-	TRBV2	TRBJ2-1	CASSIQGYGEQFF	TGTGCCAGCAGTATCCAGGGGTACGGTGAGCAGTTCTTC
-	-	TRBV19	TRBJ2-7	CASSIGQGPGEQYF	TGTGCCAGTAGTATAGGCCAGGGCCCGGGAGAGCAGTACTTC
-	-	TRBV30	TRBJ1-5	CAWSAGARQPQHF	TGTGCCTGGAGTGCAGGGGCTCGTCAGCCCCAGCATTTT
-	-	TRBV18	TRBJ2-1	CASSPRPGQLYNEQFF	TGTGCCAGCTCACCACGACCGGGACAACTTTACAATGAGCAGTTCTTC
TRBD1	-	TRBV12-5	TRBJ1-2	CASGLNGRGTSNYGYTF	TGTGCTAGTGGTTTAAATGGCAGGGGGACATCTAACTATGGCTACACCTTC
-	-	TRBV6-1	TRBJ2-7	CASSEWGTYEQYF	TGTGCCAGCAGTGAATGGGGGACCTACGAGCAGTACTTC
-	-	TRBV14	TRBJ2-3	CASSQDPLRVLTDTQYF	TGTGCCAGCAGCCAAGACCCCCTCCGGGTCCTCACAGATACGCAGTATTTT
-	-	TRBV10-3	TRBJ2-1	CAISDSNEQFF	TGTGCCATCAGTGACAGCAATGAGCAGTTCTTC
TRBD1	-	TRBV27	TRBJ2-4	CASSLRVKTGGAKNIQYF	TGTGCCAGCAGCTTGAGGGTCAAGACAGGGGGGGCCAAAAACATTCAGTACTTC
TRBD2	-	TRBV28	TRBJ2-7	CASFPGTGLAGAYEQYF	TGTGCCAGCTTCCCTGGCACCGGACTAGCGGGAGCCTACGAGCAGTACTTC
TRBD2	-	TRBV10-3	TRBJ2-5	CAISGLAGGETQYF	TGTGCCATCAGTGGACTAGCGGGAGGGGAGACCCAGTACTTC
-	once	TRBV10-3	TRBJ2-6	CAISEGTGANVLTF	TGTGCCATCAGTGAGGGGACTGGGGCCAACGTCCTGACTTTC
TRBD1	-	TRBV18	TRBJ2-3	CASSPAGGRTDTQYF	TGTGCCAGCTCACCAGCAGGGGGCAGGACAGATACGCAGTATTTT
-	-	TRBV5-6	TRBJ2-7	CASSLWRDTYEQYF	TGTGCCAGCAGCCTATGGAGGGACACCTACGAGCAGTACTTC
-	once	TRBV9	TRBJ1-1	CASSVGGAVNTEAFF	TGTGCCAGCAGCGTGGGGGGCGCGGTGAACACTGAAGCTTTCTTT
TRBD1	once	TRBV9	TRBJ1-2	CASSPYTGASLGYTF	TGTGCCAGCAGCCCTTACACAGGGGCCTCCCTCGGCTACACCTTC
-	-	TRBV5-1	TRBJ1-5	CASSAGTTNQPQHF	TGCGCCAGCAGCGCAGGGACAACCAATCAGCCCCAGCATTTT
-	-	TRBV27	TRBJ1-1	CASSLYRRGTEAFF	TGTGCCAGCAGTTTATATAGACGAGGGACTGAAGCTTTCTTT
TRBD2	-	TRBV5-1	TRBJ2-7	CASMALAGGAYEQYF	TGCGCCAGCATGGCACTAGCGGGAGGGGCCTACGAGCAGTACTTC
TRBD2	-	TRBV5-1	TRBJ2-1	CASRILAGGPHNEQFF	TGCGCCAGCAGAATACTAGCGGGAGGCCCACACAATGAGCAGTTCTTC
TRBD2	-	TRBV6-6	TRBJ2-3	CATRGTSGRSTDTQYF	TGTGCCACCAGGGGGACTAGCGGGAGAAGCACAGATACGCAGTATTTT
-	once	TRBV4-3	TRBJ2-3	CASSQGGTTDTQYF	TGCGCCAGCAGCCAAGGGGGGACCACAGATACGCAGTATTTT
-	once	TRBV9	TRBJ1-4	CASSAQGGLGEKLFF	TGTGCCAGCAGCGCCCAAGGGGGGCTTGGTGAAAAACTGTTTTTT
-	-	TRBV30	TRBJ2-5	CAWGTLEQTQYF	TGTGCCTGGGGGACACTCGAACAGACCCAGTACTTC
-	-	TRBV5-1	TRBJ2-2	CASSLVPGRTGELFF	TGCGCCAGCAGCTTGGTGCCGGGGCGGACCGGGGAGCTGTTTTTT
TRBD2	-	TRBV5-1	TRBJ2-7	CASSFGLAGGSSYEQYF	TGCGCCAGCAGCTTCGGACTAGCGGGAGGCAGCTCCTACGAGCAGTACTTC
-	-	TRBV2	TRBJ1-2	CASGGTTGYGYTF	TGTGCCAGCGGGGGAACGACGGGCTATGGCTACACCTTC
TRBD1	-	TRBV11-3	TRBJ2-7	CASSLGRDRALQDYEQYF	TGTGCCAGCAGCTTAGGCCGGGACAGGGCCCTGCAGGACTACGAGCAGTACTTC
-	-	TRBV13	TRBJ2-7	CASSPKPGPGEQYF	TGTGCCAGCAGCCCAAAACCGGGGCCTGGAGAGCAGTACTTC
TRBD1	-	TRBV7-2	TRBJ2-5	CASSLRQGVGETQYF	TGTGCCAGCAGCTTACGACAGGGGGTTGGAGAGACCCAGTACTTC
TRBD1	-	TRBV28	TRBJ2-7	CASNRRGQVEHEQYF	TGTGCCAGCAACCGCCGGGGACAGGTCGAACACGAGCAGTACTTC
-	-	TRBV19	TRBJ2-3	CASSLQTTDTQYF	TGTGCCAGTAGTCTGCAGACCACAGATACGCAGTATTTT
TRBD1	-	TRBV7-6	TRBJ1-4	CASSLVPDRENEKLFF	TGTGCCAGCAGCTTAGTTCCTGACAGGGAGAATGAAAAACTGTTTTTT
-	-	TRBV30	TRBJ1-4	CAARWTEGNEKLFF	TGTGCCGCCAGGTGGACAGAAGGAAATGAAAAACTGTTTTTT
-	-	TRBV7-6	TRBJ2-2	CASSLQGLNTGELFF	TGTGCCAGCAGCTTACAGGGACTTAACACCGGGGAGCTGTTTTTT
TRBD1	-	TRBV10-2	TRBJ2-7	CAGSGQGYHEQYF	TGCGCCGGGTCGGGACAGGGATATCACGAGCAGTACTTC
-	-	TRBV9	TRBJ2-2	CASSVEPRNTGELFF	TGTGCCAGCAGCGTAGAACCGCGGAACACCGGGGAGCTGTTTTTT
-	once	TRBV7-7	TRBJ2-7	CASSNARSYEQYF	TGTGCTAGCAGTAATGCGCGGAGCTACGAGCAGTACTTC
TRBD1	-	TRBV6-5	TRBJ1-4	CASRWGIQGNEKLFF	TGTGCCAGCAGGTGGGGGATACAGGGGAATGAAAAACTGTTTTTT
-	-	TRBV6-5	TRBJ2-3	CASKRVTTTDTQYF	TGTGCCAGCAAAAGGGTGACCACAACAGATACGCAGTATTTT
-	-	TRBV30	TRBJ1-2	CAWNPGAGGYTF	TGTGCCTGGAATCCAGGGGCCGGTGGCTACACCTTC